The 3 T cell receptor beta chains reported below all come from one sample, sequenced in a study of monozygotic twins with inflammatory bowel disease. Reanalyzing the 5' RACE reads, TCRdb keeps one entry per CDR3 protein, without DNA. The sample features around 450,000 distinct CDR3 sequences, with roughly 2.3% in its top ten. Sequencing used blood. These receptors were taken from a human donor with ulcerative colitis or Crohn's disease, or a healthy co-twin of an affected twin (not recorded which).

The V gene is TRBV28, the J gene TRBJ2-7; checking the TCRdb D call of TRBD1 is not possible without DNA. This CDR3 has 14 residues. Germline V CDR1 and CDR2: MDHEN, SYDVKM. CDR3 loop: CASRPGQRSYEQYF.

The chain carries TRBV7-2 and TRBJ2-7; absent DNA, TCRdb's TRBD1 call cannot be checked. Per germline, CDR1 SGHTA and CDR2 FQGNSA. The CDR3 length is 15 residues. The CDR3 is CASSLSGTHHYEQYF.

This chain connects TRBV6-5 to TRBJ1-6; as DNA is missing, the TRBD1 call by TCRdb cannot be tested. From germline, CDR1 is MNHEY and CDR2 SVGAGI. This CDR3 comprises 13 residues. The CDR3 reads CASTDRGHSPLHF.